In this sample, the clone carrying this TCR beta chain turned up a few times. Every bit of the isolated RNA underwent reverse transcription, so sequencing read expressed TCRB transcripts. Clones were sequenced by immunoSEQ multiplex PCR, and TCRdb holds only the in-frame ones, with some missing. Of 200,000 to 250,000 clones detected, 12% to 15% appear once; the ten largest clones hold around 0.03%. The sample originates from a study of beta chain features in type 1 diabetes. CDR3 size: 14 residues. Germline lookup yields CDR1 SGHDT and CDR2 YYEEEE. With 1 base removed from V and 4 bases from J, the gap between germline ends came to 11 bases.

The sequence came from a woman in her 40s in good health. Sequencing was done on a sample of naive CD4+ T cells from blood. The gene calls are TRBV5-6 and TRBJ2-5; a possible D gene is TRBD2 (6 bases). In DNA, the CDR3 is TGTGCCAGCAGCTTGAGGCAGGGAGGAGAGACCCAGTACTTC. Protein sequence: CASSLRQGGETQYF.